The next 27 T cell receptor beta chains were all read from a single sample in a study of shared clonotypes between healthy human individuals. Sequencing was performed with immunoSEQ multiplex PCR; in TCRdb, only in-frame clones are kept and a portion is missing. The table lists 950,000 to 1,200,000 clones, 60% to 80% of them singletons. The sequenced material came from memory CD4+ T cells from PBMCs. Noted subset: CD45RA-negative fraction. These receptors all stem from a man aged 18 to 29 in good health. Some clones in this sample may be carry-over from other donors' samples.

V usage is TRBV7-2 and J usage is TRBJ2-5, with D maybe TRBD2 (5 bases). The CDR3 is 15 amino acids. CDR1 SGHTA and CDR2 FQGNSA come from the germline V gene. Trimming shortened V by 0 bases and J by 3 bases, and 11 bases separated the two germline ends. As DNA, the CDR3 is TGTGCCAGCAGCTTAGCCCTAGCTCGGGAAGAGACCCAGTACTTC. Translated: CASSLALAREETQYF.

This clone was counted between two and nine times. This rearrangement joins TRBV11-2 to TRBJ2-2, with TRBD1 matching 11 bases. With 0 bases clipped from V and 6 bases from J, the junction kept 6 bases outside the gene matches. Germline V gene data show CDR1 as SGHAT and CDR2 as FQNNGV. The CDR3 contains 17 residues. In nucleotides, the CDR3 is TGTGCCAGCAGCTTAGAACGGGACAGGGGGGCGTCCGGGGAGCTGTTTTTT. This codes for CASSLERDRGASGELFF.

The chain recombines TRBV5-4 with TRBJ2-5; D tentatively reads TRBD1 or TRBD2 (5 bases each). Trimming took off 4 bases at V and 5 bases at J, with 12 bases between the two ends. There are 13 residues in the CDR3. Germline values: CDR1 SGHNT, CDR2 YYREEE (reference sequence). The chain's CDR3 is CASSVTGGETQYF. The CDR3 DNA follows: TGTGCCAGCAGCGTAACTGGGGGTGAGACCCAGTACTTC.

This rearrangement joins TRBV9 to TRBJ2-3; a possible D gene is TRBD2 (5 bases). Deletions cut 0 bases from V and 3 bases from J, with 11 bases between. Germline V gene sequence: CDR1 SGDLS, CDR2 YYNGEE. CDR3 length equals 15 residues. In DNA, the CDR3 is TGTGCCAGCAGCGTAGACAGAGCGGAGACAGATACGCAGTATTTT. Translating gives CASSVDRAETDTQYF.

The chain employs TRBV18 and TRBJ1-4, with a weak D call TRBD1 (5 bases). CDR1 is KGHSH and CDR2 is LQKENI in the germline V gene. The CDR3 runs 14 residues. Deletions cut 4 bases from V and 8 bases from J, with 14 bases between. The CDR3 region is CASSRDGLGEKLFF. The CDR3, as DNA: TGTGCCAGCTCACGGGACGGGCTTGGAGAAAAACTGTTTTTT.

Remarks on this clone: Distinct nucleotide sequences in the sample also encode this CDR3. The rearrangement joins TRBV5-4 to TRBJ2-3; 9 bases are a match to TRBD1. The CDR3 spans 15 residues. The germline V gene encodes CDR1 SGHNT and CDR2 YYREEE (reference sequence). Trimming at V came to 3 bases and at J to 1 base, leaving 3 bases not matched to a gene. The CDR3 bases are TGTGCCAGCAGCTCTCGGACAGGGGGCACAGATACGCAGTATTTT. Translating it yields CASSSRTGGTDTQYF.

The chain carries TRBV14 and TRBJ1-2, with D tentatively TRBD1 (5 bases). Germline CDR1 is SGHDN and CDR2 is FVKESK. There are 13 residues in the CDR3. V lost 1 base and J 3 bases, leaving 6 bases between the germline ends. Written as DNA, the CDR3 is TGTGCCAGCAGCCAAGCGGGGGACTATGGCTACACCTTC. Translated, it gives CASSQAGDYGYTF. Combining the CDR3 with reference TRBV14 and TRBJ1-2 gives the whole variable domain EAGVTQFPSHSVIEKGQTVTLRCDPISGHDNLYWYRRVMGKEIKFLLHFVKESKQDESGMPNNRFLAERTGGTYSTLKVQPAELEDSGVYFCASSQAGDYGYTFGSGTRLTVV.

V gene TRBV5-4 combines with J gene TRBJ1-5; D perhaps matches TRBD1 (6 bases). V lost 2 bases, J lost 5 bases, and 14 bases lay in between. Germline V gives CDR1 SGHNT, CDR2 YYREEE (reference sequence). The CDR3 spans 15 residues. CDR3 amino acids: CASSFVPGGDQPQHF. The CDR3 DNA follows: TGTGCCAGCAGCTTCGTACCCGGGGGCGATCAGCCCCAGCATTTT.

The rearrangement uses TRBV7-9 and TRBJ2-1; 10 nucleotides match TRBD2. V shed 2 bases, J shed 5 bases, and the junction held 3 bases outside the gene matches. The CDR3 totals 15 residues. The germline gives CDR1 SEHNR, CDR2 FQNEAQ (reference sequence). The CDR3 loop is CASSLIAGGDNEQFF. CDR3 DNA: TGTGCCAGCAGCTTAATAGCGGGAGGTGACAATGAGCAGTTCTTC.

In its sample, this clone is medium-sized. The chain couples TRBV6-1 to TRBJ1-2; D call uncertain. V was trimmed by 4 bases and J by 4 bases, leaving 10 bases between them. Germline assignment: CDR1 MNHNS and CDR2 SASEGT. The CDR3 has 13 amino acids. The CDR3 DNA is TGTGCCAGCAGTGCAACAGTTAGCTATGGCTACACCTTC. Its protein is CASSATVSYGYTF.

The V call is TRBV4-3, the J call TRBJ1-2; D gene ambiguous. Germline V CDR1 and CDR2: LGHNA, YSLEER. The CDR3 extends over 13 amino acids. Trimming stripped 2 bases from V and 8 bases from J, with 12 bases between. The CDR3 bases are TGCGCCAGCAGCCAACAAAGGTCGTACGGCTACACCTTC. It is translated as CASSQQRSYGYTF.

This clone was found a few times. Within the sample, other DNA sequences also encode this same CDR3. V usage is TRBV28 and J usage is TRBJ1-5, with a tentative D call TRBD1 (5 bases). CDR1 is MDHEN and CDR2 is SYDVKM in the germline V gene. This CDR3 has 14 amino acids. With 4 bases removed from V and 1 base from J, the gap between germline ends came to 8 bases. CDR3 DNA sequence: TGTGCCAGCAGTTCCCCAGGGAGCAATCAGCCCCAGCATTTT. This translates into CASSSPGSNQPQHF.

The table lists this clone with many counts. This sample also contains other DNA sequences that code for the same CDR3. The chain uses TRBV2 and TRBJ1-4; weak D call: TRBD1 (5 bases). The CDR3 has 14 amino acids. Looked up from germline, CDR1 is SNHLY and CDR2 is FYNNEI. Deletions cut 7 bases from V and 6 bases from J, with 15 bases between. CDR3 nucleotide sequence: TGTGCCAGCAAATCCGGGACCGGGGATGAAAAACTGTTTTTT. Translating gives CASKSGTGDEKLFF. The whole variable domain, filled in from reference TRBV2 and TRBJ1-4, reads EPEVTQTPSHQVTQMGQEVILRCVPISNHLYFYWYRQILGQKVEFLVSFYNNEISEKSEIFDDQFSVERPDGSNFTLKIRSTKLEDSAMYFCASKSGTGDEKLFFGSGTQLSVL.

A word on this clone: The same CDR3 also results from other DNA sequences found in this sample. This chain uses TRBV6-1 with TRBJ2-7, with D hard to call. V was cut by 2 bases and J by 5 bases, with 4 bases left in between. Germline assignment: CDR1 MNHNS and CDR2 SASEGT. The CDR3 totals 11 residues. The DNA of the CDR3 is TGTGCCAGCAGTGAACGTGACGAGCAGTACTTC. As protein: CASSERDEQYF.

The V call is TRBV4-1, the J call TRBJ2-7, with D perhaps matching TRBD1 (6 bases). V dropped 6 bases and J dropped 0 bases, with 15 bases sitting between them. CDR1 and CDR2 from the germline V gene are MGHRA and YSYEKL. This CDR3 contains 15 residues. The CDR3 DNA follows: TGCGCCAGCAGACGCCAAGGGGGATACTCCTACGAGCAGTACTTC. Its translation: CASRRQGGYSYEQYF.

This chain links TRBV18 with TRBJ1-4; D gene uncertain. The CDR3 loop spans 15 amino acids. Germline CDR1 KGHSH, CDR2 LQKENI. Trimming stripped 1 base from V and 0 bases from J, with 6 bases between. CDR3 sequence: CASSPRDATNEKLFF. The DNA of the CDR3 is TGTGCCAGCTCACCACGGGATGCAACTAATGAAAAACTGTTTTTT.

The chain is built from TRBV20-1 and TRBJ2-5, with D unclear. The CDR3 runs to 10 residues. Trimming took 7 bases from V and 2 from J, leaving 5 bases between them. The germline V gene encodes CDR1 DFQATT and CDR2 SNEGSKA (reference sequence). In DNA, the CDR3 is TGCAGTGGGCAACAAGAGACCCAGTACTTC. Translation gives CSGQQETQYF.

The chain recombines TRBV5-1 with TRBJ1-3, with 7 bases matching TRBD1. The ends lost 4 bases at V and 2 bases at J; junction bases unmatched: 9. The CDR3 runs 16 residues. The germline V gene has CDR1 SGHRS and CDR2 YFSETQ. In nucleotides, the CDR3 is TGCGCCAGCAGCCCGGGACAACAGGGGACTGGAAACACCATATATTTT. This translates into CASSPGQQGTGNTIYF.

This clone has a handful of counts. V is TRBV29-1 and J is TRBJ1-1, with D unresolved. The V gene lost 4 bases and the J gene lost 3 bases, with 9 bases spanning the gap. Germline V gene sequence: CDR1 SQVTM, CDR2 ANQGSEA. CDR3 length equals 12 residues. CDR3 residues: CSVVRGDTEAFF. CDR3 bases: TGCAGCGTTGTGCGGGGTGACACTGAAGCTTTCTTT. The full variable domain, rest sourced from reference TRBV29-1 and TRBJ1-1, is SAVISQKPSRDICQRGTSLTIQCQVDSQVTMMFWYRQQPGQSLTLIATANQGSEATYESGFVIDKFPISRPNLTFSTLTVSNMSPEDSSIYLCSVVRGDTEAFFGQGTRLTVV.

J is TRBJ2-6 and V is TRBV5-4, with 10 bases that match TRBD1. V was pared by 4 bases and J by 4 bases, with 5 bases of the junction left unmatched. The CDR3 has 16 residues. Germline V gene lookup returns CDR1 SGHNT and CDR2 YYREEE (reference sequence). In DNA form, the CDR3 reads TGTGCCAGCAGCATGGACAGGGGGGCCGGGGCCAACGTCCTGACTTTC. It yields the protein CASSMDRGAGANVLTF.

The V gene is TRBV28, the J gene TRBJ1-4; D remains unclear. The germline CDR1 and CDR2 sequences are MDHEN and SYDVKM. The V end was cut by 5 bases, the J end by 5 bases, with 18 bases between. This CDR3 is built from 16 residues. CDR3 nucleotides: TGTGCCAGCAGTCGGGCGAGGGTCGCTTCAAATGAAAAACTGTTTTTT. Protein sequence: CASSRARVASNEKLFF.

This clone turned up a few times. The chain recombines TRBV2 with TRBJ1-5, with D perhaps matching TRBD1 (5 bases). The CDR3 runs 14 residues. V was cut by 2 bases and J by 2 bases, with 7 bases left in between. The germline CDR1 and CDR2 sequences are SNHLY and FYNNEI. CDR3 bases: TGTGCCAGCAGTGAACTACAGGGCAATCAGCCCCAGCATTTT. The encoded protein is CASSELQGNQPQHF.

The chain has TRBV7-3 and TRBJ2-5; 9 bases match TRBD1. Germline CDR1 reads SGHTA; CDR2 reads FQGTGA. The CDR3 extends over 14 amino acids. The V gene end was trimmed by 5 bases and the J gene end by 5 bases; junction bases not matched to a gene: 6. CDR3 region: CASSMGQGWETQYF. DNA for the CDR3: TGTGCCAGCAGCATGGGACAGGGCTGGGAGACCCAGTACTTC.

The rearrangement joins TRBV7-3 to TRBJ1-2; D is perhaps TRBD1 (6 bases). V shed 2 bases and J shed 3 bases, with 10 bases lying between them. Germline V lookup: CDR1 SGHTA, CDR2 FQGTGA. This CDR3 region has 14 residues. The CDR3, as DNA: TGTGCCAGCAGCTTACAGGGGTCGGACTATGGCTACACCTTC. As protein: CASSLQGSDYGYTF.

The chain links TRBV28 to TRBJ1-1, with D tentatively TRBD1 (5 bases). Trimming removed 6 bases from V and 4 bases from J, with 18 bases in between. The germline CDR1 and CDR2 sequences are MDHEN and SYDVKM. This CDR3 is built from 15 residues. CDR3 DNA: TGTGCCAGCAGACTTTCGATCTCAGGGCTCACTGAAGCTTTCTTT. The encoded protein is CASRLSISGLTEAFF.

The table lists this clone with a count of one. The chain joins TRBV28 to TRBJ1-1, with TRBD1 identical over 7 bases. The V gene end was trimmed by 7 bases and the J gene end by 1 base; junction bases not matched to a gene: 3. The germline V gene encodes CDR1 MDHEN and CDR2 SYDVKM. The CDR3 is 13 residues long. CDR3 in amino acids: CASNRGWNTEAFF. CDR3 nucleotide sequence: TGTGCCAGCAACAGGGGCTGGAACACTGAAGCTTTCTTT.

This chain joins TRBV4-2 and TRBJ2-7; 9 bases agree with TRBD1. This CDR3 contains 16 residues. Germline-derived CDR1 and CDR2 are LGHNA and YNFKEQ. The junction had 13 bases not matched to a gene; V was cut back by 5 bases and J by 5 bases. CDR3 in DNA: TGTGCCAGCAGCGTCTATTCGGGACAGGGTATCAACGAGCAGTACTTC. As protein: CASSVYSGQGINEQYF.